Listed below are T cell receptor beta chains from one sample, sequenced in a study of cytomegalovirus exposure and HLA in healthy donors. Clones were sequenced by immunoSEQ multiplex PCR, and TCRdb holds only the in-frame ones, with some missing. Of about 70,000 clones listed, just under 75% were seen once; the top ten hold over 9.5%. Sequenced input: PBMCs. The receptors come from a human donor in good health. Both conserved end residues are part of each CDR3. The order of the fields is clone size, D gene, J gene, V gene, CDR3 protein, CDR3 DNA. The D gene is left open where the match is weak. The listing skips clone size in some rows; elsewhere it reads once, few, many or a size class.

>few|TRBD2|TRBJ2-3|TRBV5-1
CASGKGLAGSTDTQYF
TGCGCCAGCGGCAAAGGACTAGCGGGAAGCACAGATACGCAGTATTTT
>-|-|TRBJ2-5|TRBV5-1
CASSPLWTDQETQYF
TGCGCCAGCAGCCCACTATGGACAGACCAAGAGACCCAGTACTTC
>-|-|TRBJ1-1|TRBV5-1
CASSVGPETVNTEAFF
TGCGCCAGCAGTGTCGGTCCCGAGACAGTGAACACTGAAGCTTTCTTT
>few|TRBD2|TRBJ2-1|TRBV27
CASSPHTSGASAFF
TGTGCCAGCAGTCCCCACACTAGCGGGGCCTCGGCGTTCTTC
>-|-|TRBJ2-1|TRBV16
CASSQPGVAGHNEQFF
TGTGCCAGCAGCCAACCAGGGGTAGCGGGCCACAATGAGCAGTTCTTC
>-|TRBD1|TRBJ1-1|TRBV5-4
CASSPRTGVTEAFF
TGTGCCAGCAGCCCGAGGACAGGGGTCACTGAAGCTTTCTTT
>few|TRBD1|TRBJ2-1|TRBV6-4
CASSPGTGASDEQFF
TGTGCCAGCAGTCCCGGGACAGGGGCGAGTGATGAGCAGTTCTTC
>-|-|TRBJ2-3|TRBV6-5
CASSYWRDTDTQYF
TGTGCCAGCAGTTACTGGCGGGACACAGATACGCAGTATTTT
>-|-|TRBJ2-3|TRBV27
CASSLVGLNTQYF
TGTGCCAGCAGTTTAGTGGGACTTAATACGCAGTATTTT
>-|TRBD1|TRBJ1-1|TRBV15
CATSREGWTGRDTEAFF
TGTGCCACCAGCAGAGAAGGATGGACAGGGAGGGACACTGAAGCTTTCTTT
>-|-|TRBJ2-7|TRBV11-2
CASTLWGASYEQYF
TGTGCCAGCACCCTCTGGGGCGCATCCTACGAGCAGTACTTC
>-|TRBD2|TRBJ2-5|TRBV19
CASSKTGTSGSETQYF
TGTGCCAGTAGTAAGACCGGGACTAGCGGATCAGAGACCCAGTACTTC
>-|TRBD2|TRBJ2-7|TRBV29-1
CSVVGLAVYEQYF
TGCAGCGTGGTGGGACTAGCGGTCTACGAGCAGTACTTC
>once|TRBD2|TRBJ2-7|TRBV7-6
CASSSSPGLAGEGYEQYF
TGTGCCAGCAGCTCTAGTCCGGGACTAGCGGGAGAAGGATACGAGCAGTACTTC
>-|-|TRBJ2-5|TRBV18
CASSPRGQQETQYF
TGTGCCAGCTCACCGCGTGGACAACAAGAGACCCAGTACTTC
>-|-|TRBJ2-1|TRBV27
CASSSLRSYNEQFF
TGTGCCAGCAGTTCCCTTAGATCCTACAATGAGCAGTTCTTC
>-|TRBD2|TRBJ2-7|TRBV19
CASSMTSGSYEQYF
TGTGCCAGTAGTATGACTAGCGGGAGTTACGAGCAGTACTTC
>-|TRBD1|TRBJ1-2|TRBV5-4
CASSPTGLEGYTF
TGTGCCAGCAGCCCGACAGGGTTAGAAGGCTACACCTTC
>-|-|TRBJ2-3|TRBV7-9
CASSFGDTQYF
TGTGCCAGCAGCTTCGGAGATACGCAGTATTTT
>few|TRBD1|TRBJ2-1|TRBV10-3
CAISRDRDYNEQFF
TGTGCCATCAGCCGGGACAGGGACTACAATGAGCAGTTCTTC
>few|-|TRBJ2-7|TRBV28
CASRTAVTYEQYF
TGTGCCAGCCGGACAGCGGTAACCTACGAGCAGTACTTC
>few|-|TRBJ1-1|TRBV29-1
CSSWGDSTEAFF
TGCAGCTCCTGGGGGGATAGCACTGAAGCTTTCTTT
>-|TRBD2|TRBJ2-3|TRBV11-3
CASSMTSGSFTDTQYF
TGTGCCAGCAGCATGACTAGCGGGAGTTTCACAGATACGCAGTATTTT
>-|-|TRBJ1-1|TRBV11-2
CASSLSRVSTEAFF
TGTGCCAGCAGCTTAAGTAGAGTGAGCACTGAAGCTTTCTTT
>-|TRBD2|TRBJ2-7|TRBV6-1
CASRLGGGGTYEQYF
TGTGCCAGCAGACTTGGGGGGGGAGGGACCTACGAGCAGTACTTC
>-|-|TRBJ2-7|TRBV19
CASSGRGGEQYF
TGTGCCAGTAGTGGAAGGGGGGGCGAGCAGTACTTC